This T cell receptor (beta chain) was sequenced during a study of cytomegalovirus exposure and HLA in healthy donors. Points from the study as a whole: TCR beta chains numbering 150 to 200 were designated cytomegalovirus-associated. Subsequent analysis found a tendency for first-cohort TCR clusters to co-occur within the 90 to 150 validation repertoires. Specificity for CMV antigens was confirmed in vitro for a few of the CMV-associated chains.

Remarks on this clone: As yet, its antigen is unknown.

Germline values: CDR1 GTSNPN, CDR2 SVGIG (reference sequence). This CDR3 is built from 11 residues. Trimming pared 7 bases from V and 8 bases from J, leaving 14 bases between. Clones were sequenced by immunoSEQ multiplex PCR, and TCRdb holds only the in-frame ones, with some missing. The data hold approximately 160,000 clones, with about 89% observed a single time. The V gene is TRBV30, the J gene TRBJ1-2; D uncertain. Sample: PBMCs. The receptor comes from a woman aged 18-29 years in good health and CMV-seropositive. CDR3: CAFSPSGGYTF. In DNA form, the CDR3 reads TGTGCCTTTAGCCCCTCGGGAGGCTACACCTTC.